The 17 T cell receptor beta chains in this list originate from one sample, sequenced in a study of T cells after yellow fever vaccination (dated by TCRdb to 2018 to 2020). In the paper's terms, the treatment or condition label means: live attenuated yellow fever vaccine strain. The library was prepared using 5' RACE. The instrument was an Illumina NovaSeq 6000. The public reads were run again by TCRdb, first through fastp at Q25 and then through MiXCR, and only productive beta chains were kept. Each record represents a unique CDR3 protein, reported with the most common genes and DNA among its rows. The sample has some 420,000 distinct CDR3 sequences on record, 18% of them singletons. Together, the top ten hold roughly a sixth of the sample. Here the sequenced sample was PBMCs, taken before the yellow fever booster vaccination. These receptor sequences come from a young man who received the YFV17D yellow fever vaccine.

This rearrangement joins TRBV20-1 to TRBJ2-5, with D uncertain. The CDR3 has 13 amino acids. Trimming took off 0 bases at V and 5 bases at J, with 10 bases between the two ends. Germline CDR1 and CDR2: DFQATT and SNEGSKA (reference sequence). CDR3 amino acids: CSARDLARETQYF. The CDR3 DNA is TGCAGTGCTAGAGATTTAGCTCGGGAGACCCAGTACTTC.

This rearrangement joins TRBV20-1 to TRBJ2-3, with 10 bases fitting TRBD2. The CDR3 runs 14 residues. Unmatched junction bases numbered 5, after V lost 4 bases and J lost 4 bases. The V gene's germline CDR1 is DFQATT and CDR2 SNEGSKA (reference sequence). This chain's CDR3 is CSAIIAGGADTQYF. CDR3 nucleotide sequence: TGCAGTGCTATCATAGCGGGGGGCGCAGATACGCAGTATTTT.

This clonotype turned up a few times. The genes are TRBV20-1 and TRBJ1-5; 8 positions agree with TRBD1. The CDR3 totals 13 residues. Per germline, CDR1 DFQATT and CDR2 SNEGSKA (reference sequence). V was clipped by 5 bases and J by 5 bases; unmatched bases: 5. CDR3 residues: CSAYRGQDQPQHF. CDR3 nucleotides: TGCAGTGCTTATAGGGGACAGGATCAGCCCCAGCATTTT.

Many counts were recorded for this clonotype. The chain recombines TRBV5-4 with TRBJ2-1, with D perhaps matching TRBD1 or TRBD2 (6 bases each). The germline gives CDR1 SGHNT, CDR2 YYREEE (reference sequence). V shed 5 bases and J shed 1 base, with 13 bases lying between them. This CDR3 contains 15 residues. This CDR3 is CASRRGASSYNEQFF. The CDR3 coding sequence is TGTGCCAGCAGGAGGGGGGCCAGTTCCTACAATGAGCAGTTCTTC. Looking up the rest from reference TRBV5-4 and TRBJ2-1 gives the full variable domain: ETGVTQSPTHLIKTRGQQVTLRCSSQSGHNTVSWYQQALGQGPQFIFQYYREEENGRGNFPPRFSGLQFPNYSSELNVNALELDDSALYLCASRRGASSYNEQFFGPGTRLTVL.

This chain joins TRBV2 and TRBJ2-5, with 12 bases matching TRBD1. Germline values: CDR1 SNHLY, CDR2 FYNNEI. The CDR3 spans 14 residues. V gave up 6 bases and J gave up 5 bases; unmatched junction bases: 4. The CDR3 reads CASRRDRGPETQYF. The CDR3, as DNA: TGTGCCAGCAGGCGGGACAGGGGGCCGGAGACCCAGTACTTC.

This clonotype was observed a few times. The genes are TRBV5-5 and TRBJ2-7; D may be TRBD1 or TRBD2 (6 bases each). V lost 1 base and J 6 bases, leaving 14 bases between the germline ends. The CDR3 totals 14 residues. CDR1 SGHKS and CDR2 YYEKEE come from the germline V gene (reference sequence). The CDR3 nucleotides are TGTGCCAGCAGCTTGAGGGGGGACTTGGGCGAGCAGTACGTC. Its protein is CASSLRGDLGEQYV.

The chain recombines TRBV11-1 with TRBJ2-1, with 10 bases fitting TRBD2. The CDR3 has 16 amino acids. The V and J ends lost 4 bases and 7 bases, in that order; junction bases with no gene match: 10. Germline V gives CDR1 SGHAT, CDR2 FQDESV (reference sequence). CDR3 DNA sequence: TGTGCCAGCAGCTCACCTCTAGCGGGGGCCATAAATGAGCAGTTCTTC. It encodes CASSSPLAGAINEQFF.

The chain recombines TRBV4-1 with TRBJ2-1, with D possibly being TRBD1 (6 bases). The germline V gene encodes CDR1 MGHRA and CDR2 YSYEKL. The CDR3 consists of 15 residues. V shed 0 bases and J shed 15 bases, with 21 bases lying between them. The CDR3 loop is CASSQETFTQGWRFF. The DNA for the CDR3 is TGCGCCAGCAGCCAAGAGACCTTTACTCAGGGGTGGCGGTTCTTC.

The gene calls are TRBV3-1 and TRBJ2-1; 7 positions match TRBD2. The CDR3 runs to 15 residues. Germline CDR1 LGHDT, CDR2 YNNKEL (reference sequence). Trimming took 3 bases from V and 7 from J; bases not matched to a gene: 9. CDR3 loop: CASSQELRGWNEQFF. CDR3 DNA sequence: TGTGCCAGCAGCCAGGAGTTGCGGGGGTGGAATGAGCAGTTCTTC.

The chain is built from TRBV4-3 and TRBJ2-7; TRBD1 might be the D (5 bases). The CDR3 loop spans 13 amino acids. Germline V gene sequence: CDR1 LGHNA, CDR2 YSLEER. The V end was cut by 1 base, the J end by 9 bases, with 13 bases between. This chain's CDR3 is CASSQGPQGGQYF. The CDR3, as DNA: TGCGCCAGCAGCCAAGGACCCCAGGGCGGGCAGTACTTC.

The CDR3 is CSARDDRTINTIYF. In DNA form, the CDR3 reads TGCAGTGCTAGAGATGACAGGACTATAAACACCATATATTTT. The chain combines TRBV20-1 with TRBJ1-3, with D possibly matching TRBD1 (6 bases). The CDR3 spans 14 residues. The V and J ends lost 0 bases and 6 bases respectively, with 12 bases between them. Per the germline V gene, CDR1 is DFQATT and CDR2 is SNEGSKA (reference sequence).

J is TRBJ2-5 and V is TRBV4-2, with a possible D match to TRBD2 (6 bases). This CDR3 is built from 14 residues. CDR1 is LGHNA, CDR2 YNFKEQ, per germline. V lost 2 bases to trimming and J lost 9 bases, with 16 bases between them. The CDR3 spells CASSQPRDFRAQYF. In DNA, the CDR3 is TGTGCCAGCAGCCAACCTCGGGACTTTAGGGCCCAGTACTTC.

The J gene is TRBJ1-1, the V gene TRBV6-5; D is undetermined. V lost 2 bases, J lost 4 bases, and 14 bases lay in between. This CDR3 region has 15 residues. The germline V gene encodes CDR1 MNHEY and CDR2 SVGAGI. This CDR3 is CASSYRATRGTEAFF. The CDR3 nucleotides are TGTGCCAGCAGTTACAGAGCAACGCGGGGCACTGAAGCTTTCTTT.

This chain connects TRBV5-1 to TRBJ2-3, with D possibly matching TRBD2 (5 bases). V was pared by 0 bases and J by 3 bases, with 14 bases between. Germline V CDR1 and CDR2: SGHRS, YFSETQ. There are 16 residues in the CDR3. The CDR3 spells CASSLASRAETDTQYF. CDR3 DNA sequence: TGCGCCAGCAGCTTGGCCTCGCGAGCGGAAACAGATACGCAGTATTTT.

This clonotype showed up just a few times. This chain links TRBV20-1 with TRBJ1-3; 7 bases align to TRBD1. V dropped 5 bases and J dropped 1; count of bases not matched to a gene: 2. Germline CDR1 DFQATT, CDR2 SNEGSKA (reference sequence). The CDR3 is made up of 13 amino acids. The CDR3 is CSAWDSSGNTIYF. The CDR3 DNA follows: TGCAGTGCTTGGGACAGTTCTGGAAACACCATATATTTT.

The chain joins TRBV20-1 to TRBJ1-3; D may be TRBD1 (5 bases). Germline CDR1 and CDR2: DFQATT and SNEGSKA (reference sequence). The CDR3 length is 16 residues. Trimming removed 5 bases from V and 0 bases from J, with 17 bases in between. The CDR3 region is CSAQYGGRYSGNTIYF. The CDR3 nucleotides read TGCAGTGCTCAATACGGGGGACGATACTCTGGAAACACCATATATTTT.

There are a few counts of this clonotype. The chain is built from TRBV27 and TRBJ2-7; TRBD2 might be the D (7 bases). Germline CDR1 MNHEY, CDR2 SMNVEV (reference sequence). Deletions cut 6 bases from V and 3 bases from J, with 18 bases between. CDR3 length: 15 amino acids. For the CDR3, the DNA is TGTGCCAGCAGGCCTCGCGGGGGCATTCACTACGAGCAGTACTTC. This encodes CASRPRGGIHYEQYF.